The clone carrying this TCR beta chain was recorded many times. These data belong to a study of read filtering for tumor transcriptome and immune sequencing. Study-level background: Whole-transcriptome libraries were prepared after DNase treatment.

CDR1 and CDR2 from the germline V gene are MNHNY and SVGAGI (reference sequence). The CDR3 totals 15 residues. J gave up 6 bases and V 8 bases, and 11 bases lay outside the gene matches. Molecular barcoded adaptors covering alpha/delta and beta/gamma chains were used on approximately 400 ng RNA. TCRdb ran MiXCR on the reads and lists one entry per CDR3 protein. The sample holds around 130,000 distinct CDR3 sequences; roughly 13% are singletons and the top ten take roughly 11%. Sampling of bone marrow took place during active disease in every patient. The V and J genes are TRBV6-6 and TRBJ1-5; 9 nucleotides align to TRBD1. The material sequenced was a population of CD138-negative cells sorted from bone marrow. This receptor was obtained from a donor aged 40 or over with multiple myeloma. This chain's CDR3 is CASLFRDRETQPQHF. DNA of the CDR3: TGTGCCAGCCTATTCCGGGACAGGGAGACTCAGCCCCAGCATTTT.